The T cell receptor beta chain under discussion was sequenced for a study of identical twins. Germline lookup yields CDR1 MGHDK and CDR2 SYGVNS. V was cut by 1 base and J by 5 bases, with 9 bases left in between. The CDR3 is made up of 13 amino acids. TCRdb re-derived calls from the 5' RACE reads in MiXCR, one entry per CDR3 protein. The sample has roughly 470,000 distinct CDR3 sequences; around an eighth are singletons. The sample was also linked to a second study, of yellow fever vaccine responses in identical twins.

The origin of this receptor is a woman between 18 and 29 years old in good health. Sequenced: CD4+ T cells sorted from blood. V is TRBV25-1 and J is TRBJ2-7; no definite D call. The CDR3 loop is CASSELSIDEQYF. The CDR3 coding sequence is TGTGCCAGCAGTGAATTATCGATCGACGAGCAGTACTTC.